This T cell receptor beta chain was obtained from a study of blood T cell repertoires in COVID-19 (TCRdb year 2020). Regarding the research as a whole: Collaborator samples came from the United States, Italy and Spain and covered acute and convalescent phases of COVID-19. The prospective study material was composed of cDNA or gDNA derived from T cells, B-cell-depleted T cells, or PBMCs. Deeply sampled blood TCRbeta repertoires from subjects exposed to, actively infected with, or recovered from COVID-19 were included in the dataset. A freely available public database, intended as a resource for researchers studying the immune response to SARS-CoV-2, is where the repertoires were released. The samples were drawn from two sources: the first 160 participants of the ongoing ImmuneRACE study, and about 1,300 subjects contributed by 6 global collaborators. A de-identified subject ID, COVID-19 status, age in years and sex were almost always included in the sample metadata. Where available, HLA class I and class II types were obtained from metadata supplied by the sample provider rather than from assay-based typing.

This clone was observed a single time. The antigen it binds to is not known. No base quality information exists; no much larger clone differs at one position. On the study overall, not on this receptor specifically: The quantity of clinical and demographic metadata differed by source and by participant and was supplied without curation.

The CDR3, cysteine through phenylalanine, is 14 amino acids long. Only the CDR3 region is kept as DNA, spanning 42 bases read in frame from base 1. Relative to germline, V is 0 bases shorter and J is 7 bases shorter, with 10 bases between their ends. CDR1 and CDR2, looked up from the germline V gene (reference sequence), are LGHDT and YNNKEL. Whole blood was collected in K2EDTA tubes by collaborating institutions according to the institutions' own protocols. Collaborator samples were shipped for TCRbeta analysis as frozen whole blood, isolated PBMCs, or DNA extracted from either sample type. The immunoSEQ Assay, a bias-controlled multiplex PCR, was used to amplify TCRbeta CDR3 regions from genomic DNA. The published analysis was carried out like this. The number of nucleated cells in each sample was estimated from the amplification of reference gene primers within the assay. Sequence reads were collapsed and filtered to measure the absolute abundance of every unique TCRbeta CDR3 rearrangement. For each sample, productive Simpson clonality was calculated by taking the square root of Simpson's diversity index across productive rearrangements. In TCRdb, the immuneACCESS table is reduced to in-frame sequences with V and J assigned. These tables do not hold every clone; where another copy was compared, an unresolved V gene accounts for under half, and the others remain unexplained. The V and J calls and the clone size are those of that table, but D and trimming were determined from the DNA. The sample has approximately 150,000 clones on record, 65% to 90% of them singletons. The ten biggest clones cover less than 3.5% of the sample.

The sequence joins TRBV3-1 (or the pseudogene TRBV3-2) to TRBJ2-1, with TRBD2 as a weak D call on 5 bases. Material for sequencing was peripheral blood. The receptor was derived from a man between 65 and 80 years old with acute or convalescent COVID-19. The nucleotide sequence reads TGTGCCAGCAGCCAAGAGCTAAGAGGGAATGAGCAGTTCTTC. Its protein product is CASSQELRGNEQFF.